This T cell receptor beta chain was sequenced in a study of blood T cell repertoires in COVID-19. On the study more broadly: From T cells, B-cell-depleted T cells, or PBMCs came the material, which was cDNA or gDNA.

The protocol was immunoSEQ multiplex PCR, while the TCRdb copy is restricted to in-frame clones and leaves out a portion. This table has about 330,000 clones, about 92% appearing once. Adults between roughly 18 and 95 years of age took part from about two dozen US areas. The V gene end was trimmed by 4 bases and the J gene end by 4 bases; junction bases not matched to a gene: 10. This CDR3 region has 15 residues. CDR1 and CDR2 from the germline V gene are SGDLS and YYNGEE. Material for sequencing was PBMCs or T cells enriched from blood (not recorded which). The receptor comes from a woman aged 25 to 39 who had recovered from COVID-19. V is TRBV9 and J is TRBJ2-7, with 8 bases matching TRBD1. The CDR3 region has the DNA TGTGCCAGCAGCCCCCAAACGGGACAGGAATACGAGCAGTACTTC. This sequence encodes CASSPQTGQEYEQYF.